The 12 T cell receptor beta chains given below trace back to one sample, sequenced in a study of T cell repertoires in cytomegalovirus infection (dated by TCRdb to 2018 to 2020). Sequenced using an Illumina HiSeq 1500. TCRdb redid the processing of the public reads, applying fastp at Q25 and MiXCR, and retained in-frame beta chains. Each CDR3 protein gets just one entry, which takes the most common genes and DNA from the rows behind it. This sample has over 300,000 distinct CDR3 sequences in its table, and 9.5% of those were observed once. The ten largest account for 3.5% to 4.5% of the sample. Sequencing was performed on PBMCs. The receptors derive from a human donor in good health (CMV status not recorded). Some clones in this sample may be carry-over from other donors' samples.

This clonotype occurred many times. The rearrangement links TRBV19 to TRBJ2-7; D remains ambiguous. Germline V gene lookup returns CDR1 LNHDA and CDR2 SQIVND (reference sequence). V lost 3 bases and J lost 3, with 9 bases in between. The CDR3 extends over 13 amino acids. The CDR3 spells CASSMAWGYEQYF. The CDR3 DNA follows: TGTGCCAGTAGTATGGCGTGGGGCTACGAGCAGTACTTC.

This clonotype was counted between two and nine times. The chain couples TRBV7-2 to TRBJ1-6, with no clear D. Germline CDR1 SGHTA, CDR2 FQGNSA. V lost 6 bases to trimming and J lost 9 bases, with 18 bases between them. The CDR3 covers 15 residues. CDR3 in DNA: TGTGCCAGCAGATCAGTAGGACGTCGGATTTCACCCCTCCACTTT. Encoded protein: CASRSVGRRISPLHF. Variable domain in full (rest from reference TRBV7-2 and TRBJ1-6): GAGVSQSPSNKVTEKGKDVELRCDPISGHTALYWYRQSLGQGLEFLIYFQGNSAPDKSGLPSDRFSAERTGGSVSTLTIQRTQQEDSAVYLCASRSVGRRISPLHFGNGTRLTVT.

V is TRBV27 and J is TRBJ2-4; TRBD1 matches at 10 bases. This CDR3 spans 13 amino acids. Unmatched junction bases numbered 5, after V lost 5 bases and J lost 10 bases. Germline assignment: CDR1 MNHEY and CDR2 SMNVEV (reference sequence). In DNA, the CDR3 is TGTGCCAGCAGTGCGACGGGACAGGGGATTCAGTACTTC. Its protein product is CASSATGQGIQYF.

Only one count was recorded for this clonotype. V gene TRBV7-8 combines with J gene TRBJ1-2; no reliable D call. Trimming stripped 5 bases from V and 2 bases from J, with 18 bases between. The germline V gene has CDR1 SGHVS and CDR2 FQNEAQ. This CDR3 is 16 amino acids long. This CDR3 reads CASSQYPYGLNYGYTF. For the CDR3, the DNA is TGTGCCAGCAGCCAATATCCGTACGGACTAAACTATGGCTACACCTTC.

To note about this clonotype: Compared with germline, one end of the junction differs, possibly owing to a read error. The chain employs TRBV4-1 and TRBJ2-5; the D gene is possibly TRBD2 (5 bases). The CDR3 has 12 amino acids. Germline CDR1 and CDR2: MGHRA and YSYEKL. This chain's CDR3 is CASSQDGETQHF. The CDR3 DNA reads as TGCGCCAGCAGCCAAGACGGGGAGACCCAGCACTTC.

This clonotype has more than one count but fewer than ten. This chain joins TRBV7-6 and TRBJ2-7; no firm D call. V lost 5 bases and J lost 2, with 10 bases in between. The germline CDR1 and CDR2 sequences are SGHVS and FNYEAQ. CDR3 length equals 13 residues. CDR3 region: CASSTREPYEQYF. CDR3 bases: TGTGCCAGCAGCACCAGAGAGCCCTACGAGCAGTACTTC.

As to this clonotype: Since the CDR3 does not end with the conserved phenylalanine or tryptophan, this likely comes from a read error. The CDR3 nucleotides read TGTGCCAGCAGCTTACTGGTGGGAGCCCACGAGCAGTACTAC. Its translation: CASSLLVGAHEQYY. V usage is TRBV7-8 and J usage is TRBJ2-7; TRBD2 is a possible D gene (5 bases). The germline V gene encodes CDR1 SGHVS and CDR2 FQNEAQ. The CDR3 covers 14 residues. Trimming shortened V by 2 bases and J by 5 bases, and 13 bases separated the two germline ends.

The table lists this clonotype with many counts. The rearrangement uses TRBV7-3 and TRBJ2-2, with 8 bases matching TRBD1. V lost 5 bases, J lost 8 bases, and 7 bases stayed unmatched. The CDR3 loop spans 14 amino acids. In germline, CDR1 is SGHTA, CDR2 FQGTGA. The CDR3 DNA reads TGTGCCAGCAGCGGACAGGGACCTGGGGGGGAGCTGTTTTTT. Its translation is CASSGQGPGGELFF.

This chain connects TRBV28 to TRBJ2-1, with 9 bases lining up with TRBD1. The CDR3 totals 16 residues. Unmatched junction bases numbered 12, after V lost 6 bases and J lost 6 bases. Looked up from germline, CDR1 is MDHEN and CDR2 is SYDVKM. The DNA of the CDR3 is TGTGCCAGCAGGGCCCGGGGGACAGGGAAGCCCAATGAGCAGTTCTTC. Translated, it gives CASRARGTGKPNEQFF.

This clonotype was picked up many times. The chain uses TRBV15 and TRBJ1-4, with TRBD1 matching over 7 bases. CDR3 length: 17 residues. V trimming: 5 bases; J trimming: 2 bases; junction bases outside the gene matches: 11. Germline V gives CDR1 LNHNV, CDR2 YYDKDF (reference sequence). The CDR3 bases are TGTGCCACCAGCGAAAATAACAGGGGCTGGACTAATGAAAAACTGTTTTTT. Protein: CATSENNRGWTNEKLFF.

A few counts support this clonotype. The chain carries TRBV12-3 or TRBV12-4 and TRBJ2-2; D may match TRBD1 or TRBD2 (6 bases each). V lost 6 bases and J lost 5, with 10 bases in between. This CDR3 is built from 13 residues. The CDR3 bases are TGTGCCAGCAGAGAGGGGGGTACCGGGGAGCTGTTTTTT. It translates to CASREGGTGELFF.

J is TRBJ2-2 and V is TRBV28; D is perhaps TRBD2 (6 bases). Trimming took 3 bases from V and 2 from J, leaving 13 bases between them. This CDR3 is 16 amino acids long. Per germline, CDR1 MDHEN and CDR2 SYDVKM. CDR3 DNA: TGTGCCAGCAGTTTGTTGTCGGGGGAAAACACCGGGGAGCTGTTTTTT. This gives the protein CASSLLSGENTGELFF.